One and the same sample provided the 32 T cell receptor beta chains below, sequenced in a study of cytomegalovirus exposure and HLA in healthy donors. In the PCR, 60 Vbeta and 13 Jbeta primers were used. TCRdb keeps only in-frame clones here, not all; method: immunoSEQ multiplex PCR. The table includes about 120,000 clones, 60% to 85% detected once. Sequencing was carried out using PBMCs. All receptors come from a woman in her thirties or forties in good health and CMV-seropositive.

The genes are TRBV6-4 and TRBJ2-5, with 11 bases lining up with TRBD2. Germline V CDR1 and CDR2: MRHNA, SNTAGT. The CDR3 is made up of 16 amino acids. V was pared by 4 bases and J by 5 bases, with 9 bases of the junction left unmatched. Here the CDR3 reads CASSVQPTSGSETQYF. For the CDR3, the DNA is TGTGCCAGCAGTGTTCAACCCACTAGCGGGAGTGAGACCCAGTACTTC.

This clone was recorded once. The chain has TRBV7-6 and TRBJ2-2, with 8 nucleotides matching TRBD2. Germline V lookup: CDR1 SGHVS, CDR2 FNYEAQ. V was clipped by 1 base and J by 4 bases; unmatched bases: 11. This CDR3 spans 18 amino acids. The CDR3 region is CASSLGGVSGIVTGELFF. The CDR3 DNA reads as TGTGCCAGCAGCTTAGGGGGTGTTAGCGGGATCGTCACCGGGGAGCTGTTTTTT.

This chain links TRBV5-4 with TRBJ2-5; D gene ambiguous. CDR1 and CDR2 (germline): SGHNT, YYREEE (reference sequence). V lost 2 bases and J lost 3, with 2 bases in between. This CDR3 region has 11 residues. As DNA, the CDR3 is TGTGCCAGCAGCTTCAAAGAGACCCAGTACTTC. This translates into CASSFKETQYF.

This sequence joins TRBV11-2 and TRBJ2-3; perhaps TRBD1 as D (6 bases). The germline gives CDR1 SGHAT, CDR2 FQNNGV. Trimming left V 0 bases short and J 3 bases short, with 10 bases between. The CDR3 contains 15 residues. The CDR3 sequence: CASSLDRGGTDTQYF. DNA of the CDR3: TGTGCCAGCAGCTTAGACAGGGGTGGGACAGATACGCAGTATTTT.

The V and J genes are TRBV7-2 and TRBJ1-6; the D is unclear. CDR1 is SGHTA and CDR2 is FQGNSA in the germline V gene. This CDR3 spans 15 amino acids. V lost 1 base and J lost 4, with 8 bases in between. The CDR3 DNA sequence: TGTGCCAGCAGCTTAGAGCCAGCGTATAATTCACCCCTCCACTTT. It yields the protein CASSLEPAYNSPLHF.

This clone was seen more than once but under ten times. The CDR3 DNA reads as TGCGCCAGCAGCTCTGTAAGAGGACAGCCCCAGCATTTT. Amino acid sequence: CASSSVRGQPQHF. The rearrangement joins TRBV4-3 to TRBJ1-5, with D hard to call. The CDR3 totals 13 residues. V lost 5 bases and J 7 bases, leaving 12 bases between the germline ends. Germline values: CDR1 LGHNA, CDR2 YSLEER.

The chain employs TRBV6-1 and TRBJ2-1, with 9 bases that match TRBD1. The CDR3 sequence is 19 residues long. The V gene end was trimmed by 4 bases and the J gene end by 3 bases; junction bases not matched to a gene: 16. Germline CDR1 and CDR2: MNHNS and SASEGT. For the CDR3, the DNA is TGTGCCAGCAGTGGGGGAGTGGAGAGTGGACAGGGGAACTACAATGAGCAGTTCTTC. Amino acid sequence: CASSGGVESGQGNYNEQFF.

The chain combines TRBV10-3 with TRBJ2-1, with TRBD2 identical over 13 bases. The V gene's germline CDR1 is ENHRY and CDR2 SYGVKD. The ends lost 6 bases at V and 6 bases at J; junction bases unmatched: 5. This CDR3 has 15 amino acids. The CDR3 is CAISGTSGTGNEQFF. The CDR3 coding sequence is TGTGCCATCAGCGGGACTAGCGGGACGGGCAATGAGCAGTTCTTC.

The chain carries TRBV11-1 and TRBJ2-5, with a tentative D call TRBD2 (6 bases). The germline CDR1 and CDR2 sequences are SGHAT and FQDESV (reference sequence). The V end was cut by 5 bases, the J end by 2 bases, with 15 bases between. This CDR3 has 15 residues. The CDR3 bases are TGTGCCAGCAGCGTGCCCCTGGGACTTCAAGAGACCCAGTACTTC. This gives the protein CASSVPLGLQETQYF.

V is TRBV6-6 and J is TRBJ2-7, with 9 nucleotides matching TRBD1. This CDR3 region has 14 residues. Germline CDR1 MNHNY, CDR2 SVGAGI (reference sequence). Unmatched junction bases numbered 5, after V lost 7 bases and J lost 1 base. The CDR3 bases are TGTGCCAGCAAGGGACAGGGAGAATCCTACGAGCAGTACTTC. Translating it yields CASKGQGESYEQYF.

This clone turned up a few times. The chain is built from TRBV7-2 and TRBJ2-3; tentative D call: TRBD2 (7 bases). V was pared by 3 bases and J by 0 bases, with 10 bases between. This CDR3 spans 15 amino acids. Germline-derived CDR1 and CDR2 are SGHTA and FQGNSA. The CDR3 nucleotides are TGTGCCAGCAGCTTGGGGGGGGCCAGCACAGATACGCAGTATTTT. Translated, it gives CASSLGGASTDTQYF.

This chain uses TRBV11-2 with TRBJ2-5, with 14 bases lining up with TRBD2. This CDR3 is built from 18 residues. CDR1 is SGHAT, CDR2 FQNNGV, per germline. V lost 4 bases to trimming and J lost 2 bases; unmatched junction nucleotides: 9. The CDR3 is CASSSGTSGRRGQETQYF. CDR3 nucleotides: TGTGCCAGCAGCTCCGGGACTAGCGGGAGACGGGGGCAAGAGACCCAGTACTTC.

The table lists this clone with a few counts. This chain uses TRBV6-5 with TRBJ2-7; no firm D call. The V and J ends lost 4 bases and 0 bases respectively, with 4 bases between them. The CDR3 consists of 12 residues. From germline, CDR1 is MNHEY and CDR2 SVGAGI. CDR3 amino acids: CASSSSSYEQYF. The CDR3 DNA reads TGTGCCAGCAGTTCGAGCTCCTACGAGCAGTACTTC.

The rearrangement uses TRBV7-9 and TRBJ2-7; 12 bases agree with TRBD1. After removal of 4 bases from V and 5 bases from J, the junction contained 3 bases not matched to a gene. CDR1 is SEHNR, CDR2 FQNEAQ, per germline (reference sequence). The CDR3 runs to 14 residues. Written as DNA, the CDR3 is TGTGCCAGCAGCTCCGGGACAGGGGGCGACGAGCAGTACTTC. Its protein is CASSSGTGGDEQYF. The variable domain in full, completed from reference TRBV7-9 and TRBJ2-7, reads DTGVSQNPRHKITKRGQNVTFRCDPISEHNRLYWYRQTLGQGPEFLTYFQNEAQLEKSRLLSDRFSAERPKGSFSTLEIQRTEQGDSAMYLCASSSGTGGDEQYFGPGTRLTVT.

To note about this clone: The same CDR3 arises from other DNA sequences in this sample as well. The chain links TRBV7-2 to TRBJ2-5; D call uncertain. Germline V CDR1 and CDR2: SGHTA, FQGNSA. This CDR3 comprises 11 residues. V lost 3 bases, J lost 4 bases, and 3 bases lay in between. The CDR3 sequence is CASSFRETQYF. The CDR3, as DNA: TGTGCCAGCAGCTTTCGAGAGACCCAGTACTTC.

This clone was recorded once. V gene TRBV19 combines with J gene TRBJ1-2; a weak D match, TRBD1 (6 bases). The CDR3 runs to 17 residues. V was shortened by 5 bases and J by 2 bases, with 21 bases between the two germline ends. CDR1 LNHDA and CDR2 SQIVND come from the germline V gene (reference sequence). This CDR3 reads CASSLNPRDTSNYGYTF. CDR3 coding DNA: TGTGCCAGTAGTCTAAACCCCCGGGACACCTCAAACTATGGCTACACCTTC. Filled out from reference TRBV19 and TRBJ1-2, the complete variable domain reads DGGITQSPKYLFRKEGQNVTLSCEQNLNHDAMYWYRQDPGQGLRLIYYSQIVNDFQKGDIAEGYSVSREKKESFPLTVTSAQKNPTAFYLCASSLNPRDTSNYGYTFGSGTRLTVV.

The J gene is TRBJ2-1, the V gene TRBV7-9; D is undetermined. This CDR3 comprises 13 residues. Trimming left V 2 bases short and J 10 bases short, with 12 bases between. Germline assignment: CDR1 SEHNR and CDR2 FQNEAQ (reference sequence). CDR3 protein: CASSLSGPVEQFF. The CDR3 DNA sequence: TGTGCCAGCAGCTTATCTGGCCCAGTGGAGCAGTTCTTC.

The chain recombines TRBV15 with TRBJ2-7, with D hard to call. The V gene lost 11 bases and the J gene lost 5 bases, with 19 bases spanning the gap. The CDR3 has 13 amino acids. Germline loops: CDR1 LNHNV, CDR2 YYDKDF (reference sequence). The CDR3, as DNA: TGTGCCGCCGCGGCGTCCCTGCGAGACGAGCAGTACTTC. Translating gives CAAAASLRDEQYF.

This chain links TRBV29-1 with TRBJ2-1, with TRBD2 matching over 8 bases. The CDR3 totals 14 residues. Germline V gene data show CDR1 as SQVTM and CDR2 as ANQGSEA. The junction had 15 bases not matched to a gene; V was cut back by 8 bases and J by 9 bases. This chain's CDR3 is CSSREGNPSAEQFF. As DNA, the CDR3 is TGCAGCTCCCGGGAGGGGAACCCGAGTGCTGAGCAGTTCTTC.

The chain joins TRBV7-9 to TRBJ1-6; maybe TRBD1 (5 bases). The V end was cut by 4 bases, the J end by 4 bases, with 14 bases between. The germline gives CDR1 SEHNR, CDR2 FQNEAQ (reference sequence). The CDR3 totals 16 residues. CDR3 in DNA: TGTGCCAGCAGCTCCCGGGGAGGGGCTTATAATTCACCCCTCCACTTT. This sequence encodes CASSSRGGAYNSPLHF.

The count of this clone is one. The genes are TRBV9 and TRBJ2-6, with D perhaps matching TRBD1 (5 bases). The CDR3 is 15 amino acids. CDR1 and CDR2 from the germline V gene are SGDLS and YYNGEE. V lost 4 bases and J 4 bases, leaving 12 bases between the germline ends. This CDR3 is CASSNSGLGANVLTF. The CDR3 nucleotides are TGTGCCAGCAGCAATTCAGGGTTAGGGGCCAACGTCCTGACTTTC.

In this sample, this clone turned up a few times. J is TRBJ1-1 and V is TRBV5-1, with 7 bases lining up with TRBD1. J gave up 1 base and V 6 bases, and 9 bases lay outside the gene matches. The CDR3 is 15 amino acids. Germline values: CDR1 SGHRS, CDR2 YFSETQ. CDR3 in DNA: TGCGCCAGCAACCGGGACAGTCAGACGAACACTGAAGCTTTCTTT. It is translated as CASNRDSQTNTEAFF.

The CDR3 bases are TGCAGCGTTGGACGGACTAGCGGGGGGGGCGGGTTTAGCACAGATACGCAGTATTTT. Translation: CSVGRTSGGGGFSTDTQYF. The genes are TRBV29-1 and TRBJ2-3; 15 bases are a match to TRBD2. The CDR3 loop spans 19 amino acids. CDR1 and CDR2 (germline): SQVTM, ANQGSEA. The ends lost 4 bases at V and 0 bases at J; junction bases unmatched: 11.

V usage is TRBV5-4 and J usage is TRBJ1-3; 8 bases are a match to TRBD1. The CDR3 totals 15 residues. J gave up 4 bases and V 5 bases, and 8 bases lay outside the gene matches. Per germline, CDR1 SGHNT and CDR2 YYREEE (reference sequence). The CDR3 here is CASSNRGLGGNTIYF. The CDR3 coding sequence is TGTGCCAGCAGTAACAGGGGGTTAGGGGGAAACACCATATATTTT.

The chain couples TRBV19 to TRBJ1-1; possible D gene TRBD1, 5 bases. This CDR3 has 15 amino acids. V was shortened by 9 bases and J by 3 bases, with 20 bases between the two germline ends. Germline CDR1 is LNHDA and CDR2 is SQIVND (reference sequence). The CDR3 region is CASLPLPGIDTEAFF. CDR3 coding DNA: TGTGCCAGCCTTCCCCTGCCAGGGATTGACACTGAAGCTTTCTTT. Based on the CDR3 plus reference TRBV19 and TRBJ1-1, the full variable domain is DGGITQSPKYLFRKEGQNVTLSCEQNLNHDAMYWYRQDPGQGLRLIYYSQIVNDFQKGDIAEGYSVSREKKESFPLTVTSAQKNPTAFYLCASLPLPGIDTEAFFGQGTRLTVV.

The rearrangement links TRBV5-4 to TRBJ2-3; 7 bases agree with TRBD1. Germline CDR1 is SGHNT and CDR2 is YYREEE (reference sequence). With V trimmed by 0 bases and J by 0 bases, 4 bases remained unmatched. There are 16 residues in the CDR3. DNA of the CDR3: TGTGCCAGCAGCTTGGGCGACAGGGTTAGCACAGATACGCAGTATTTT. Translating gives CASSLGDRVSTDTQYF.

This clone was observed once. The rearrangement links TRBV4-1 to TRBJ1-1; the D is unclear. The germline V gene encodes CDR1 MGHRA and CDR2 YSYEKL. The CDR3 contains 14 residues. Trimming left V 1 base short and J 4 bases short, with 10 bases between. Here the CDR3 DNA reads TGCGCCAGCAGCCAAGTCGACGGCGGCACTGAAGCTTTCTTT. This gives the protein CASSQVDGGTEAFF.

J is TRBJ2-7 and V is TRBV6-5; D perhaps matches TRBD1 (6 bases). CDR1 and CDR2 (germline): MNHEY, SVGAGI. Trimming cost V 2 bases and J 2 bases, with 10 bases left between them. This CDR3 is 14 amino acids long. The CDR3 here is CASSYRTEAYEQYF. The CDR3 region has the DNA TGTGCCAGCAGTTACCGGACAGAAGCCTACGAGCAGTACTTC.

The chain is built from TRBV19 and TRBJ1-2, with TRBD1 identical over 7 bases. CDR1 is LNHDA, CDR2 SQIVND, per germline (reference sequence). This CDR3 contains 14 residues. Germline trimming cut 6 bases from V and 8 bases from J; bases unmatched to any gene: 12. DNA for the CDR3: TGTGCCAGTAGCCCCGACAGGGACCCTTTCGGCTACACCTTC. Its translation is CASSPDRDPFGYTF.

This clone came up once. J is TRBJ1-6 and V is TRBV6-1; D possibly corresponds to TRBD1 (5 bases). With 7 bases removed from V and 8 bases from J, the gap between germline ends came to 15 bases. The CDR3 is 14 amino acids. Germline V gene lookup returns CDR1 MNHNS and CDR2 SASEGT. This CDR3 reads CASILRQTDSPLHF. The CDR3 DNA follows: TGTGCCAGCATATTACGACAGACCGATTCACCCCTCCACTTT.

V and J are TRBV9 and TRBJ2-5, with a weak D call TRBD1 (5 bases). The CDR3 has 13 residues. V dropped 3 bases and J dropped 2 bases, with 8 bases sitting between them. Germline values: CDR1 SGDLS, CDR2 YYNGEE. In nucleotides, the CDR3 is TGTGCCAGCAGCGGGACATCACAAGAGACCCAGTACTTC. Translating gives CASSGTSQETQYF.

The chain uses TRBV13 and TRBJ2-3, with 7 bases aligning to TRBD2. The germline gives CDR1 PRHDT, CDR2 FYEKMQ (reference sequence). V shed 1 base and J 1 base; nucleotides not matched to a gene: 8. This CDR3 has 17 amino acids. This CDR3 reads CASSLAEESGGTDTQYF. The CDR3 nucleotides are TGTGCCAGCAGCTTAGCTGAGGAGAGCGGGGGCACAGATACGCAGTATTTT.